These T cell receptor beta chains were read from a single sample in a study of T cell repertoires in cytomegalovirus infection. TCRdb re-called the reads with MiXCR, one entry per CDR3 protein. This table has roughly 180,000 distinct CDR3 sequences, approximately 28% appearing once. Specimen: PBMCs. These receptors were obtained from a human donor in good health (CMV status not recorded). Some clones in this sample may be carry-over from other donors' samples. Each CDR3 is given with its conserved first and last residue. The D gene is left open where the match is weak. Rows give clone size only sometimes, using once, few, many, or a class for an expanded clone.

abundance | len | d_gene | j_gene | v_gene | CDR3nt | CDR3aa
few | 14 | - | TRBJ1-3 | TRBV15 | TGTGCCACCAGCAAGGGGAATTCTGGAAACACCATATATTTT | CATSKGNSGNTIYF
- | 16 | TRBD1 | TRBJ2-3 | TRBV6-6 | TGTGCCAGCAGTCCAACGGGACAGGGGATCACAGATACGCAGTATTTT | CASSPTGQGITDTQYF
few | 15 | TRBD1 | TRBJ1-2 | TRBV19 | TGTGCCAGTAGTATAGCGACAGGGGGCATCTATGGCTACACCTTC | CASSIATGGIYGYTF
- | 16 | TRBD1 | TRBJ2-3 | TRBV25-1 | TGTGCCAGCAGTGATCGAGGACAGGGGCACACAGATACGCAGTATTTT | CASSDRGQGHTDTQYF
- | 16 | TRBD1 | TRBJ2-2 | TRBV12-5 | TGTGCTAGTGGCTCAGGACAGGCGGGGAACACCGGGGAGCTGTTTTTT | CASGSGQAGNTGELFF
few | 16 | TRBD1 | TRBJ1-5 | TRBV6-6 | TGTGCCAGCGGAGACCGGACAGGGGCCCGTTTGGTGCCCCAGCATTTT | CASGDRTGARLVPQHF
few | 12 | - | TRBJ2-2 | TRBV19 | TGTGCCAGTAGTATGGGCTCCGGGGAGCTGTTTTTT | CASSMGSGELFF
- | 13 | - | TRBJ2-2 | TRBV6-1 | TGTGCCAGTAAGACAGTGGCCGCCGGGGAGCTGTTTTTT | CASKTVAAGELFF
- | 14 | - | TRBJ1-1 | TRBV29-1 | TGCAGCGTTGAATTTTGGCAGATGAACACTGAAGCTTTCTTT | CSVEFWQMNTEAFF
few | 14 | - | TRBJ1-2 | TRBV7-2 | TGTGCCAGCAGCTCGGCAGGGTTTAGCTATGGCTACACCTTC | CASSSAGFSYGYTF
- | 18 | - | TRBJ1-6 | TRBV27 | TGTGCCAGCAGACGGGACCCTGACCGTCGGTACTATAATTCACCCCTCCACTTT | CASRRDPDRRYYNSPLHF
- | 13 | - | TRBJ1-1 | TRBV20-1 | TGCAGTGCTAGAGATGGTCACTTTCCTGAAGCTTTCTTT | CSARDGHFPEAFF
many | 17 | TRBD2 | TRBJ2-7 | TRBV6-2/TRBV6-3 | TGTGCCAGCAGTTACCGGCCACTAGCGGGGCCGTCCTACGAGCAGTACTTC | CASSYRPLAGPSYEQYF
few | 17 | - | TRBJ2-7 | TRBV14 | TGTGCCAGCAGCCAAGATGTGAGCCCAGGATACTCCTACGAGCAGTACTTC | CASSQDVSPGYSYEQYF
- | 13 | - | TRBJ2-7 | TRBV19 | TGTGCCAGTGAAGACGTGGCTTCCGACGAGCAGTACTTC | CASEDVASDEQYF
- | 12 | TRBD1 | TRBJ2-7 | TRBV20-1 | TGCAGTGCTGGGGGACAGGGTTACGAGCAGTACTTC | CSAGGQGYEQYF
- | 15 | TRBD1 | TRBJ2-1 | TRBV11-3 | TGTGCCAGCAGCTCTAGGACAGGGCTCTACAATGAGCAGTTCTTC | CASSSRTGLYNEQFF
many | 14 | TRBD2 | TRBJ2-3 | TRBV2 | TGTGCCAGCACCATGCGGGGGGGCAAAGATACGCAGTATTTT | CASTMRGGKDTQYF
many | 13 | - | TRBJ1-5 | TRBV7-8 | TGTGCCAGCAGCTTAGCCCCTAATCAGCCCCAGCATTTT | CASSLAPNQPQHF
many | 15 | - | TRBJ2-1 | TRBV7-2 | TGTGCCAGCAGCTTCACCGGGACTCTTTACAATGAGCAGTTCTTC | CASSFTGTLYNEQFF
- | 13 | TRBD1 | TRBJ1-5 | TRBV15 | TGTGCCGCGGCAGGGGGGAACAATCAGCCCCAGCATTTT | CAAAGGNNQPQHF
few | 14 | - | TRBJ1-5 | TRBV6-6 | TGTGCCAGCAGCCCGCAGGAGGTCAATCAGCCCCAGCATTTT | CASSPQEVNQPQHF
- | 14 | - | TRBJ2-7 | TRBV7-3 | TGTGCCAGCAGCTTAACCGCCTACTCCTACGAGCAGTACTTC | CASSLTAYSYEQYF
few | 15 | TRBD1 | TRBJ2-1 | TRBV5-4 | TGTGCCAGCAGCTCCGGGACAGGGGGTTACAATGAGCAGTTCTTC | CASSSGTGGYNEQFF
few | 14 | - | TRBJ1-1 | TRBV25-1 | TGTGCCAGCTGCCCGATGGCAGTGAACACTGAAGCTTTCTTT | CASCPMAVNTEAFF
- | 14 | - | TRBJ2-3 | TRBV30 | TGTGCCTGGAGTGTTTCCGGGGCCGGAGATACGCAGTATTTT | CAWSVSGAGDTQYF
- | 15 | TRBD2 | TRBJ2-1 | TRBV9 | TGTGCCAGCAGCGGGGGCCTAGCGGGGTACAATGAGCAGTTCTTC | CASSGGLAGYNEQFF
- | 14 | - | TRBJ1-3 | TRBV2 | TGTGCCAGCACAGAGGAAACTGATGGAAACACCATATATTTT | CASTEETDGNTIYF
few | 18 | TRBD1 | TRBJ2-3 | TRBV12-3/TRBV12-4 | TGTGCCAGCAGTTCACACGACAGGGGTACGATTAGCACAGATACGCAGTATTTT | CASSSHDRGTISTDTQYF
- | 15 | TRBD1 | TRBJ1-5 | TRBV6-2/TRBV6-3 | TGTGCCAGCAGCCCAGGACAGGGGGAAGGTCAGCCCCAGCATTTT | CASSPGQGEGQPQHF
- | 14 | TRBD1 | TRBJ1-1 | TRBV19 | TGTGCCAGTAAAGGGACAGGATACCTCACTGAAGCTTTCTTT | CASKGTGYLTEAFF
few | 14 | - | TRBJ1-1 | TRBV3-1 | TGTGCCAGCAGCCAATTGACAGGGAACACTGAAGCTTTCTTT | CASSQLTGNTEAFF
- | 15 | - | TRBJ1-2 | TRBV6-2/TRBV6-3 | TGTGCCAGCAGTTACTCGTCAGGGACAATCTATGGCTACACCTTC | CASSYSSGTIYGYTF
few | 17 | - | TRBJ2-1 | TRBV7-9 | TGTGCCAGCAGCCGCACCCTAGGGGGGGCCTCCTACAATGAGCAGTTCTTC | CASSRTLGGASYNEQFF
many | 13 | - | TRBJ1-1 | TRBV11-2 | TGTGCCAGCAGCTCAGCTCTCCAGGGGGAAGCTTTCTTT | CASSSALQGEAFF
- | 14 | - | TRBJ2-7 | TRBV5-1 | TGCGCCAGCAGCTTGGGAAGCTTGGACTACGAGCAGTACTTC | CASSLGSLDYEQYF
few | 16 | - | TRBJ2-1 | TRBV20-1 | TGCAGTGCGGAGGGGACTGTCAAGCTCTCCTACAATGAGCAGTTCTTC | CSAEGTVKLSYNEQFF
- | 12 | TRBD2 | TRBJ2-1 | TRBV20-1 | TGCAGTGCCAACGCCGGGGGGAGGGGGCAGTTCTTC | CSANAGGRGQFF
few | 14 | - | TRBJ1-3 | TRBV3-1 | TGTGCCAGCAGCCAAACAGACTCTGGAAACACCATATATTTT | CASSQTDSGNTIYF
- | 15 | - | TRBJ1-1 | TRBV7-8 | TGTGCCAGCAGATTTAACAGGGAATCGAGCACTGAAGCTTTCTTT | CASRFNRESSTEAFF
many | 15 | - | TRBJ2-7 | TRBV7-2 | TGTGCCAGCAGCTTGGTAGCGGGACAGGGTGGCGAGCAGTACTTC | CASSLVAGQGGEQYF
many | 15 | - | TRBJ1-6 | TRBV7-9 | TGTGCCAGCAGCCCGCTAGGGACGATCAATTCACCCCTCCACTTT | CASSPLGTINSPLHF
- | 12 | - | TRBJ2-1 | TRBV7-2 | TGTGCCAGCAGCCGATCTAGCGCCGAGCAGTTCTTC | CASSRSSAEQFF
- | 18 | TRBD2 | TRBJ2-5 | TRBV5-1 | TGCGCCAACAGCGGCGCTAGCGGGGGGTATTCGTACCAAGAGACCCAGTACTTC | CANSGASGGYSYQETQYF
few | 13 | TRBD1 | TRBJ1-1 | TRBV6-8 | TGTGCCAGCAGTTTTACGGGACAGGGGACGGCTTTCTTT | CASSFTGQGTAFF
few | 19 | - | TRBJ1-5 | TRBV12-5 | TGTGCTAGTGGTTCGGAGGAATATTCGGAGGATTATAGCAATCAGCCCCAGCATTTT | CASGSEEYSEDYSNQPQHF
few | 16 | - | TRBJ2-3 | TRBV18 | TGTGCCAGCTCACCACCGGACTATTCGAGGGGAGATACGCAGTATTTT | CASSPPDYSRGDTQYF
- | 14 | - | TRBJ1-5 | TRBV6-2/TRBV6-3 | TGTGCCTCCCAGCCCGACAGTTCAAATCAGCCCCAGCATTTT | CASQPDSSNQPQHF
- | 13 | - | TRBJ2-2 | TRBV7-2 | TGTGCCAGCAGCGGCCCGAACACCGGGGAGCTGTTTTTT | CASSGPNTGELFF
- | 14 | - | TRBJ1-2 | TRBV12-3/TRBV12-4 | TGTGCCAGCAGTTACTCACTCGGGGAGCCTGGCTACACCTTC | CASSYSLGEPGYTF
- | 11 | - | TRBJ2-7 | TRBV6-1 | TGTGCCAGCAGTCAGGGCGGCGAGCAGTACTTC | CASSQGGEQYF
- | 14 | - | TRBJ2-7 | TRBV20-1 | TGCAGTGCTAGACCATCCGGGACACCATACGAGCAGTACTTC | CSARPSGTPYEQYF
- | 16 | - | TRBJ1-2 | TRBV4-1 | TGCGCCAGCAGCCAAGATAGTAACGCTTTGGCGTATGGCTACACCTTC | CASSQDSNALAYGYTF